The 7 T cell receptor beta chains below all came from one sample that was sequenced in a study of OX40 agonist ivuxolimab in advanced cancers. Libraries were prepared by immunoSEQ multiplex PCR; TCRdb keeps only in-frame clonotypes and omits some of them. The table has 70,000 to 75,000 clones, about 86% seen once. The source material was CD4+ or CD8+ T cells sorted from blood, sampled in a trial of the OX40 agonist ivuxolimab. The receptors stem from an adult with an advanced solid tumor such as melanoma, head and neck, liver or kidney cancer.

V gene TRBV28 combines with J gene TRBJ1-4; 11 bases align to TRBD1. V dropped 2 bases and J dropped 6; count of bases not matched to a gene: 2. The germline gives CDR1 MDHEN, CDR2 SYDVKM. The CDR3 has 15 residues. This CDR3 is CASSLRTGGDEKLFF. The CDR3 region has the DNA TGTGCCAGCAGTTTACGGACAGGGGGCGATGAAAAACTGTTTTTT. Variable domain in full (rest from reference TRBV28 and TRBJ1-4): DVKVTQSSRYLVKRTGEKVFLECVQDMDHENMFWYRQDPGLGLRLIYFSYDVKMKEKGDIPEGYSVSREKKERFSLILESASTNQTSMYLCASSLRTGGDEKLFFGSGTQLSVL.

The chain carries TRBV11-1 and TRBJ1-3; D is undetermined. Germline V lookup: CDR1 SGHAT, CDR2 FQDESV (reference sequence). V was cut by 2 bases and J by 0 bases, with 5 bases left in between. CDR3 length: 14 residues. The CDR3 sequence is CASSLSDSGNTIYF. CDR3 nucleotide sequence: TGTGCCAGCAGCTTATCGGACTCTGGAAACACCATATATTTT. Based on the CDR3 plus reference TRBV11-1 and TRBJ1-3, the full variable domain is EAEVAQSPRYKITEKSQAVAFWCDPISGHATLYWYRQILGQGPELLVQFQDESVVDDSQLPKDRFSAERLKGVDSTLKIQPAELGDSAMYLCASSLSDSGNTIYFGEGSWLTVV.

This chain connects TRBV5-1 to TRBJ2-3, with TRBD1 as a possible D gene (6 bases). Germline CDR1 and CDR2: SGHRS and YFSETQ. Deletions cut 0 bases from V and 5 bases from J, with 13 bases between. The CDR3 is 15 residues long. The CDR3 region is CASSLGQGSRDTQYF. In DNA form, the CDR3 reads TGCGCCAGCAGCTTGGGGCAGGGGTCGAGAGATACGCAGTATTTT.

The CDR3 sequence: CASSEMYGYTF. CDR3 in DNA: TGTGCCAGCAGTGAAATGTATGGCTACACCTTC. The V and J genes are TRBV2 and TRBJ1-2; D is ambiguous. Trimming shortened V by 2 bases and J by 5 bases, and 3 bases separated the two germline ends. CDR3 size: 11 residues. The germline CDR1 and CDR2 sequences are SNHLY and FYNNEI.

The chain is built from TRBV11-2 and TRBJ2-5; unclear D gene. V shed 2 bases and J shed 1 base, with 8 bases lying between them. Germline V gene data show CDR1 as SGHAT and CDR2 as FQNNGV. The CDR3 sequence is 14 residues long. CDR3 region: CASSLKTPQETQYF. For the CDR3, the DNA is TGTGCCAGCAGCTTAAAGACTCCCCAAGAGACCCAGTACTTC.

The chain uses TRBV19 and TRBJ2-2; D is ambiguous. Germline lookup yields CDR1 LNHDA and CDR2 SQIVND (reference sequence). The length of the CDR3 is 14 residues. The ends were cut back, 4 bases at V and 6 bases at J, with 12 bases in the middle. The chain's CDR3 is CASSTPRVSGELFF. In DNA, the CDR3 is TGTGCCAGTAGTACCCCCCGTGTTTCCGGGGAGCTGTTTTTT.

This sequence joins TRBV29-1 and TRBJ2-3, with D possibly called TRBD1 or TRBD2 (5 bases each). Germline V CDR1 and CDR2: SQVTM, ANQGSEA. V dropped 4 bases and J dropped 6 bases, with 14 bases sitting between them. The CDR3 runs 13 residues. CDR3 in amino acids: CSVGGAPGDTQYF. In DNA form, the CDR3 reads TGCAGCGTTGGGGGCGCGCCGGGGGATACGCAGTATTTT.